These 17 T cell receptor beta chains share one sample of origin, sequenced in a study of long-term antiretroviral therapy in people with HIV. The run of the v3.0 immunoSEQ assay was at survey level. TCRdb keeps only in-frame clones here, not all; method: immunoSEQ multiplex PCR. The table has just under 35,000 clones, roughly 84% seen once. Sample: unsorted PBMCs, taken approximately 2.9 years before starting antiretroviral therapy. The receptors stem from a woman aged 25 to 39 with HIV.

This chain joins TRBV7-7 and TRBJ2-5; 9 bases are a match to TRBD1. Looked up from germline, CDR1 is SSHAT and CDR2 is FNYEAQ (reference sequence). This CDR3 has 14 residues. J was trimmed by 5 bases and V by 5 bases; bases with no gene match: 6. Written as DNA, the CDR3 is TGTGCCAGCAGCCTAGGGACAGGGTTTGAGACCCAGTACTTC. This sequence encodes CASSLGTGFETQYF.

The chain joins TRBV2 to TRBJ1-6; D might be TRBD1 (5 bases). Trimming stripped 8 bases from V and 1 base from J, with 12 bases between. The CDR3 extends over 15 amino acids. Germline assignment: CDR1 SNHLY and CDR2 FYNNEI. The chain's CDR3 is CASLVGGSYNSPLHF. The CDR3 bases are TGTGCCAGCCTGGTGGGGGGTTCCTATAATTCACCCCTCCACTTT.

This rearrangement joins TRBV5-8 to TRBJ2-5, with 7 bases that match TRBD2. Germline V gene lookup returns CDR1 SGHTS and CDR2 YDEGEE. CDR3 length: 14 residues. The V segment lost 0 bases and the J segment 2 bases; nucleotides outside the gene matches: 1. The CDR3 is CASSLGTRQETQYF. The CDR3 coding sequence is TGTGCCAGCAGCTTGGGGACTAGACAAGAGACCCAGTACTTC.

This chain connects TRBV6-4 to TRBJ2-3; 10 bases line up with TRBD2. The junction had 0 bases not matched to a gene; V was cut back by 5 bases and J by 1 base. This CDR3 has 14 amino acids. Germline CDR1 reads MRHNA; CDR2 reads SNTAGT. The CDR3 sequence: CASSTSGGTDTQYF. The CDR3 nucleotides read TGTGCCAGCAGTACTAGCGGGGGCACAGATACGCAGTATTTT.

The CDR3 loop is CASSLEGNEQFF. The CDR3 DNA follows: TGTGCCAGCAGCTTGGAAGGGAATGAGCAGTTCTTC. The chain recombines TRBV5-6 with TRBJ2-1; D call uncertain. Germline-derived CDR1 and CDR2 are SGHDT and YYEEEE. The CDR3 contains 12 residues. Trimming left V 0 bases short and J 7 bases short, with 5 bases between.

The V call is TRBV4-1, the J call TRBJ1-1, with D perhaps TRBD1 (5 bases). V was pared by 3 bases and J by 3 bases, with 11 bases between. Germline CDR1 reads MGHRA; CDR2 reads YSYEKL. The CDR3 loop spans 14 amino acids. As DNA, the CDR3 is TGCGCCAGCAGCCAGGGAAAAGGGGACACTGAAGCTTTCTTT. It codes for CASSQGKGDTEAFF.

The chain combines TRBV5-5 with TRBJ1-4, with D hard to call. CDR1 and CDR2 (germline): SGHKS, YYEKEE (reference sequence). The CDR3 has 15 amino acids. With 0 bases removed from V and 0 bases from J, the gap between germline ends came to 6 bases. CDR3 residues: CASSLGNPTNEKLFF. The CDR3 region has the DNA TGTGCCAGCAGCTTGGGCAACCCAACTAATGAAAAACTGTTTTTT.

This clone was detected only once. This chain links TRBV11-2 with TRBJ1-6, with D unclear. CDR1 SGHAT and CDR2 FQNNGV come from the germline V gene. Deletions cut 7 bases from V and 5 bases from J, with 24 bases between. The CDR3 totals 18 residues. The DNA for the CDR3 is TGTGCCAGCACCATTTCAAAAAAAGACCGAACCCATAATTCACCCCTCCACTTT. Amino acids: CASTISKKDRTHNSPLHF.

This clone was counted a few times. CDR3 in DNA: TGTGCCAGCAGCCCGATCCCTAATAGACAGAGTACTAGCACAGATACGCAGTATTTT. It specifies CASSPIPNRQSTSTDTQYF. V gene TRBV5-6 combines with J gene TRBJ2-3; a possible D gene is TRBD1 (5 bases). The CDR3 is 19 residues long. The V and J ends lost 4 bases and 0 bases respectively, with 24 bases between them. Germline V gene sequence: CDR1 SGHDT, CDR2 YYEEEE. The variable domain in full, completed from reference TRBV5-6 and TRBJ2-3, reads DAGVTQSPTHLIKTRGQQVTLRCSPKSGHDTVSWYQQALGQGPQFIFQYYEEEERQRGNFPDRFSGHQFPNYSSELNVNALLLGDSALYLCASSPIPNRQSTSTDTQYFGPGTRLTVL.

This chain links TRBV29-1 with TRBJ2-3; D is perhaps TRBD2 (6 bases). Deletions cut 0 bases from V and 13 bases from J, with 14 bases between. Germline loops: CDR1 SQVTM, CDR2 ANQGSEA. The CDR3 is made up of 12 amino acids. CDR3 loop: CSVEEGGAWEYF. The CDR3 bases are TGCAGCGTTGAAGAGGGAGGCGCCTGGGAGTATTTT.

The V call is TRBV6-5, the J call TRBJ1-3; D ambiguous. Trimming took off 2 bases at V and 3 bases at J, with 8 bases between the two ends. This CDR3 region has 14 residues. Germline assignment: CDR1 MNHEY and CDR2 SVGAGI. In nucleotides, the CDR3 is TGTGCCAGCAGTTACGTGCAGGATGGAAACACCATATATTTT. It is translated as CASSYVQDGNTIYF.

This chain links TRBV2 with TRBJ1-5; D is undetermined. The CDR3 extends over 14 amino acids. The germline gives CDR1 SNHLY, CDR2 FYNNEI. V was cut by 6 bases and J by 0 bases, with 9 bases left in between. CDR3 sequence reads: CASRAGYSNQPQHF. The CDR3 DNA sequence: TGTGCCAGCAGAGCAGGATATAGCAATCAGCCCCAGCATTTT.

The CDR3 reads CASSDGRVYEQYV. The CDR3 region has the DNA TGTGCCAGCAGTGATGGTCGGGTCTACGAGCAGTACGTC. The rearrangement links TRBV2 to TRBJ2-7; D gene uncertain. The CDR3 is made up of 13 amino acids. The germline V gene encodes CDR1 SNHLY and CDR2 FYNNEI. Trimming left V 3 bases short and J 3 bases short, with 9 bases between.

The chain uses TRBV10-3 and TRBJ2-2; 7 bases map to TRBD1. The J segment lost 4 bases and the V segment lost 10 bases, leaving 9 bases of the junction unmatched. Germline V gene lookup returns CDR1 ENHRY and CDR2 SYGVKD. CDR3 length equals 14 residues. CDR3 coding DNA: TGTGCCACCACTGACAGGGCCGGCACCGGGGAGCTGTTTTTT. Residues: CATTDRAGTGELFF.

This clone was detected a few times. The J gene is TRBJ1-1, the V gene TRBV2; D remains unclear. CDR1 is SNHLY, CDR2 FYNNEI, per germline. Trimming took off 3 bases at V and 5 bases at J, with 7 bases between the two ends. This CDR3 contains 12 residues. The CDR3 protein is CASSDVGTEAFF. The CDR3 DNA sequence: TGTGCCAGCAGTGATGTAGGGACTGAAGCTTTCTTT.

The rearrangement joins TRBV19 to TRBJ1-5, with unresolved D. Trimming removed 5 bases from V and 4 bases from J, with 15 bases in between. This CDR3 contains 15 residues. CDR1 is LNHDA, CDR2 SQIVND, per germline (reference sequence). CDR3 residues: CASSPREITNQPQHF. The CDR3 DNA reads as TGTGCCAGTAGTCCAAGAGAGATTACTAATCAGCCCCAGCATTTT.

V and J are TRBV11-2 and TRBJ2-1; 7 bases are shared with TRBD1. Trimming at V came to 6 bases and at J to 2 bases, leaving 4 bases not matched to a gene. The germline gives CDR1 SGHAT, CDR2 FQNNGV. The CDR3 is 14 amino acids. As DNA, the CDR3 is TGTGCCAGCAGATTGGACAGGACCTACAATGAGCAGTTCTTC. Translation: CASRLDRTYNEQFF.